The 17 T cell receptor beta chains presented below share a single source sample, sequenced in a study of blood T cell repertoires in COVID-19. Here immunoSEQ multiplex PCR was the method, and the copy in TCRdb shows in-frame clones only, minus some. The sample lists 250,000 to 350,000 clones, approximately 90% occurring once. Source material: peripheral blood. These receptors were collected from a woman aged 45-65 years with COVID-19, enrolled during active disease.

The chain employs TRBV3-1 (or the pseudogene TRBV3-2) and TRBJ2-1, with 7 bases lining up with TRBD2. With 4 bases clipped from V and 4 bases from J, the junction kept 16 bases outside the gene matches. This CDR3 is built from 18 residues. In germline, CDR1 is LGHDT, CDR2 YNNKEL (reference sequence). CDR3 region: CASSPSPGGGSSYNEQFF. CDR3 bases: TGTGCCAGCAGCCCATCACCGGGTGGCGGGAGTAGTTACAATGAGCAGTTCTTC.

This clone was counted a few times. The chain has TRBV7-2 and TRBJ1-2; no clear D. V lost 5 bases to trimming and J lost 7 bases, with 8 bases between them. The CDR3 spans 11 residues. The germline V gene has CDR1 SGHTA and CDR2 FQGNSA. CDR3 bases: TGTGCCAGCAGCGAGCTCCTTGGCTACACCTTC. This encodes CASSELLGYTF. The whole variable domain, filled in from reference TRBV7-2 and TRBJ1-2, reads GAGVSQSPSNKVTEKGKDVELRCDPISGHTALYWYRQSLGQGLEFLIYFQGNSAPDKSGLPSDRFSAERTGGSVSTLTIQRTQQEDSAVYLCASSELLGYTFGSGTRLTVV.

The rearrangement joins TRBV20-1 to TRBJ1-5, with D maybe TRBD1 (5 bases). Germline V gene sequence: CDR1 DFQATT, CDR2 SNEGSKA (reference sequence). The V gene lost 3 bases and the J gene lost 1 base, with 10 bases spanning the gap. CDR3 size: 14 residues. The CDR3 region has the DNA TGCAGTGCTAGTTTTGGGGGGAGCAATCAGCCCCAGCATTTT. Translation gives CSASFGGSNQPQHF.

This clone was seen just once. This chain connects TRBV4-2 to TRBJ1-1; D is possibly TRBD1 (6 bases). V lost 0 bases and J lost 0, with 14 bases in between. The CDR3 is 17 amino acids. CDR1 LGHNA and CDR2 YNFKEQ come from the germline V gene. CDR3 residues: CASSQDPDGGLNTEAFF. In nucleotides, the CDR3 is TGTGCCAGCAGCCAAGATCCGGACGGGGGGCTGAACACTGAAGCTTTCTTT.

The CDR3 region has the DNA TGTGCTAGTGCCCTCTCAGGGGGTGGAAACACCATATATTTT. Residues: CASALSGGGNTIYF. The chain recombines TRBV12-5 with TRBJ1-3; TRBD1 agrees at 7 bases. J was trimmed by 3 bases and V by 7 bases; bases with no gene match: 6. The CDR3 length is 14 residues. Germline CDR1 and CDR2: LGHNT and FRNRAP.

V and J are TRBV11-3 and TRBJ2-3, with 8 bases matching TRBD1. V trimming: 5 bases; J trimming: 5 bases; junction bases outside the gene matches: 6. CDR3 size: 14 residues. Germline V CDR1 and CDR2: SGHNT, YENEEA. The CDR3 DNA is TGTGCCAGCAGCCTCAGGGGGCGATTAGATACGCAGTATTTT. Translated, it gives CASSLRGRLDTQYF.

The V gene is TRBV7-9, the J gene TRBJ1-2, with a possible D match to TRBD1 (5 bases). V lost 6 bases, J lost 6 bases, and 17 bases lay in between. This CDR3 comprises 14 residues. Germline V gene data show CDR1 as SEHNR and CDR2 as FQNEAQ (reference sequence). As DNA, the CDR3 is TGTGCCAGCAGTCCTATTCAGGGAAGTAATGGCTACACCTTC. Translation: CASSPIQGSNGYTF.

The chain links TRBV5-4 to TRBJ2-5, with 13 bases matching TRBD2. Germline V gene data show CDR1 as SGHNT and CDR2 as YYREEE (reference sequence). The CDR3 has 17 residues. V dropped 3 bases and J dropped 5; count of bases not matched to a gene: 10. DNA for the CDR3: TGTGCCAGCAGCTCTGGACTAGCGGGAGTGGTCGGTGAGACCCAGTACTTC. Encoded protein: CASSSGLAGVVGETQYF.

CDR3 residues: CAWTGTAYNEQFF. Written as DNA, the CDR3 is TGTGCCTGGACAGGGACTGCTTACAATGAGCAGTTCTTC. This rearrangement joins TRBV30 to TRBJ2-1; perhaps TRBD2 as D (6 bases). The CDR3 is 13 residues long. The germline gives CDR1 GTSNPN, CDR2 SVGIG (reference sequence). V was clipped by 4 bases and J by 4 bases, with 11 bases between them.

The V gene is TRBV21-1, the J gene TRBJ1-4; TRBD1 is the table's D call and was not checked against the DNA. TRBV21-1 represents a pseudogene. The CDR3 runs to 16 residues. In DNA form, the CDR3 reads TGTGCCAGCAGCCCCGCTCTCGGACAGCTTAATGAAAAACTGTTTTTT. Protein: CASSPALGQLNEKLFF.

This chain uses TRBV6-5 with TRBJ1-5; D is unclear. The germline V and J ends were trimmed by 7 bases and 3 bases, with 13 bases remaining between them. The CDR3 is 14 amino acids. Germline CDR1 is MNHEY and CDR2 is SVGAGI. The CDR3 region is CASMSEGYNQPQHF. Here the CDR3 DNA reads TGTGCCAGCATGTCGGAGGGTTACAATCAGCCCCAGCATTTT.

The V call is TRBV19, the J call TRBJ1-3; no clear D gene. The CDR3 consists of 15 residues. CDR1 is LNHDA, CDR2 SQIVND, per germline (reference sequence). Trimming cost V 2 bases and J 0 bases, with 8 bases left between them. The CDR3: CASSIPRGSGNTIYF. The DNA of the CDR3 is TGTGCCAGTAGTATACCGCGCGGCTCTGGAAACACCATATATTTT.

The V gene is TRBV5-4, the J gene TRBJ2-7; TRBD2 agrees at 8 bases. Germline CDR1 reads SGHNT; CDR2 reads YYREEE (reference sequence). This CDR3 spans 15 amino acids. Trimming removed 0 bases from V and 6 bases from J; junction bases left unmatched: 8. The CDR3 reads CASSLGRGRTIEQYF. CDR3 sequence (DNA): TGTGCCAGCAGCTTGGGTCGCGGGAGGACTATCGAGCAGTACTTC.

V usage is TRBV7-9 and J usage is TRBJ1-2, with 12 positions matching TRBD1. The CDR3 consists of 17 residues. Germline V gene lookup returns CDR1 SEHNR and CDR2 FQNEAQ (reference sequence). V lost 4 bases, J lost 8 bases, and 14 bases stayed unmatched. The CDR3: CASSWGGTGGASAGYTF. Here the CDR3 DNA reads TGTGCCAGCAGCTGGGGCGGGACAGGGGGCGCCTCTGCGGGCTACACCTTC. Together with reference TRBV7-9 and TRBJ1-2, the CDR3 gives the full variable domain: DTGVSQNPRHKITKRGQNVTFRCDPISEHNRLYWYRQTLGQGPEFLTYFQNEAQLEKSRLLSDRFSAERPKGSFSTLEIQRTEQGDSAMYLCASSWGGTGGASAGYTFGSGTRLTVV.

The V call is TRBV2, the J call TRBJ2-1, with TRBD1 identical over 9 bases. This CDR3 region has 16 residues. CDR1 and CDR2 (germline): SNHLY, FYNNEI. V lost 10 bases, J lost 4 bases, and 14 bases stayed unmatched. The CDR3 here is CATRGMLGQGYNEQFF. The CDR3 DNA reads as TGTGCCACTCGGGGGATGCTGGGACAGGGTTACAATGAGCAGTTCTTC.

The chain uses TRBV30 and TRBJ2-1; 7 bases agree with TRBD2. The CDR3 is 17 residues long. The V segment lost 5 bases and the J segment 0 bases; nucleotides outside the gene matches: 13. The germline CDR1 and CDR2 sequences are GTSNPN and SVGIG (reference sequence). CDR3 coding DNA: TGTGCCTGGGCACCTACGGGGACTACCAGCTCCTACAATGAGCAGTTCTTC. It encodes CAWAPTGTTSSYNEQFF.

The V call is TRBV10-1, the J call TRBJ2-3; TRBD2 matches at 9 bases. Germline V gene data show CDR1 as WNHNN and CDR2 as SYGVQD (reference sequence). The CDR3 has 16 residues. V lost 1 base, J lost 4 bases, and 6 bases stayed unmatched. Here the CDR3 reads CASSEFLAGDADTQYF. As DNA, the CDR3 is TGCGCCAGCAGTGAGTTCTTAGCGGGAGATGCAGATACGCAGTATTTT.